Reported below is one TCR beta chain. The clone's antigen remains unknown. The record has no base qualities; no much larger clone is one base away. Enrolling through a virtual design, the prospective study's participants ranged in age from roughly 18 to 95 years and lived across roughly 24 United States geographic areas. In the prospective study, cohorts were assigned on the basis of participant-reported clinical history obtained from a screening survey and a study questionnaire. Recovered participants in ImmuneRACE Cohort 3 were defined as having two consecutive negative NP/OP PCR tests, clearance from a healthcare professional, or resolution of symptoms. Each participant in the prospective study had whole blood, serum and a nasopharyngeal or oropharyngeal swab collected by mobile phlebotomists. Over a roughly two-month period, participants in the prospective study had the option of providing additional blood draws and questionnaires. Blood samples from the prospective study were shipped frozen or at room temperature prior to DNA extraction.

The CDR3 runs 14 residues from the cysteine to the phenylalanine. Just CDR3 DNA is preserved here, 42 bases in frame from base 1. CDR1 and CDR2, per the germline V gene, are SQVTM and ANQGSEA. Clipping removes 7 bases from V and 9 bases from J, with 13 as the unmatched junction base count. The immunoSEQ Assay, a bias-controlled multiplex PCR, was used to amplify TCRbeta CDR3 regions from genomic DNA. The published analysis was carried out like this. Nucleated cell counts per sample were estimated from amplification of reference gene primers within the assay. Sequence reads were collapsed and filtered to measure the absolute abundance of every unique TCRbeta CDR3 rearrangement. For each sample, productive Simpson clonality was calculated as the square root of Simpson's diversity index across productive rearrangements. TCRdb re-hosts the immuneACCESS table, in-frame sequences only. Its copies lack some clones; in the studies checked, an unresolved V gene accounts for under half of them, and the cause for the rest is not known. Clonal size and the V and J genes are those of that table, whereas D and trimming came from the DNA. Counted in this sample were approximately 190,000 clones; around 81% of them appeared once. Less than 9.5% of the sample is in the top ten clones.

This specimen belongs to a study of blood T cell repertoires in COVID-19 (dated by TCRdb to about 2020). Notes on the research overall: Collaborator samples came from the United States, Italy and Spain and covered acute and convalescent phases of COVID-19. The repertoires were released in a freely available public database meant as a resource for research on the immune response to SARS-CoV-2. The prospective study material was composed of cDNA or gDNA derived from T cells, B-cell-depleted T cells, or PBMCs. The sample metadata nearly always contained a de-identified subject ID, COVID-19 status, age in years and sex. HLA class I and class II types, where available, came from metadata supplied by the sample provider rather than from assay-based typing. Deeply sampled blood TCRbeta repertoires from subjects exposed to, actively infected with, or recovered from COVID-19 were included in the dataset. Samples came from the ongoing ImmuneRACE study (first 160 participants) plus 1,254 subjects from 6 global collaborators. What the research found in general, with its limitations: Clinical and demographic metadata were provided uncurated, with the amount varying by source and participant.

This receptor was obtained from a man aged 40-49 years who had recovered from COVID-19. This chain is built from TRBV29-1 and TRBJ1-4, and 8 bases in between align with TRBD1. What was sequenced was PBMCs or T cells enriched from blood (not recorded which). CDR3 region: CSAITNRGDQKLFF. In nucleotide form, the sequence is TGCAGCGCTATCACTAACAGGGGGGATCAAAAACTGTTTTTT. The variable domain in full, with residues beyond the CDR3 obtained from the reference TRBV29-1 and TRBJ1-4 genes, is SAVISQKPSRDICQRGTSLTIQCQVDSQVTMMFWYRQQPGQSLTLIATANQGSEATYESGFVIDKFPISRPNLTFSTLTVSNMSPEDSSIYLCSAITNRGDQKLFFGSGTQLSVL.